Here is one T cell receptor (beta chain) with its context. The antigen remains unidentified. The data were obtained in a study of blood T cells in healthy people across ages. Findings of the study overall: The study could not conclusively compare naive and antigen-experienced cells, given its unsorted PBMCs.

Trimming cost V 3 bases and J 5 bases; bases outside gene matches: 5. The CDR3 runs to 14 residues. Germline V gives CDR1 KGHSH, CDR2 LQKENI. The authors ran a second PCR of about 6 to 11 cycles using a sample-barcoded 5' primer and a J-beta primer mix. MiXCR was run by TCRdb on the 5' RACE reads, yielding one entry per CDR3 protein. The sample gives approximately 680,000 distinct CDR3 sequences, about a third of which show up once; 15% is in the top ten. This clonotype was obtained from a woman at least 80 years old in good health. Sequenced input: blood. V usage is TRBV18 and J usage is TRBJ1-1, with 8 bases aligning to TRBD1. The CDR3 region is CASSPRQGITEAFF. DNA for the CDR3: TGTGCCAGCTCACCGAGACAGGGGATTACTGAAGCTTTCTTT.